This is a list of T cell receptor beta chains from one sample in a study of blood T cells in healthy people across ages. TCRdb redid the calling of the 5' RACE reads with MiXCR, one entry per CDR3 protein. This table has over 1,500,000 distinct CDR3 sequences, roughly 49% appearing once. Sample: blood. These receptors were taken from a woman aged 40 to 55 in good health. Each CDR3 is given with its conserved first and last residue. A D gene is named only where the DNA matches it firmly. Only part of the rows carry a size: once, few, many, or a class if the clone is expanded.

J gene: TRBJ1-6; D gene: NA; V gene: TRBV20-1; clone size: NA; CDR3 DNA: TGCAGTGCTAGGGAGGATCGGGTTAGCTCCTATAATTCACCCCTCCACTTT; CDR3 protein: CSAREDRVSSYNSPLHF
J gene: TRBJ2-3; D gene: NA; V gene: TRBV14; clone size: NA; CDR3 DNA: TGTGCCAGCGCATTAGCCCTTTCGACGGACCCTAGCACAGATACGCAGTATTTT; CDR3 protein: CASALALSTDPSTDTQYF
J gene: TRBJ2-5; D gene: NA; V gene: TRBV15; clone size: NA; CDR3 DNA: TGTGCCACCAGCGAACTAGACCGTCAAGAGACCCAGTACTTC; CDR3 protein: CATSELDRQETQYF
J gene: TRBJ2-3; D gene: TRBD1; V gene: TRBV20-1; clone size: many; CDR3 DNA: TGCAGTGCCCACCCTTGGACAGGGGGCTACGAAGATACGCAGTATTTT; CDR3 protein: CSAHPWTGGYEDTQYF
J gene: TRBJ2-7; D gene: TRBD1; V gene: TRBV3-1; clone size: many; CDR3 DNA: TGTGCCAGCAGCCAGGGACAGGGTATCTACGAGCAGTACTTC; CDR3 protein: CASSQGQGIYEQYF
J gene: TRBJ2-1; D gene: NA; V gene: TRBV24-1; clone size: NA; CDR3 DNA: TGTGCCACCAGTGAGGGCGGAAGCTCCTACAATGAGCAGTTCTTC; CDR3 protein: CATSEGGSSYNEQFF
J gene: TRBJ1-4; D gene: NA; V gene: TRBV6-5; clone size: few; CDR3 DNA: TGTGCCAGCAGTCCTTCCACGGGGGCTGGCGGTGAAAAACTGTTTTTT; CDR3 protein: CASSPSTGAGGEKLFF
J gene: TRBJ2-1; D gene: TRBD1; V gene: TRBV27; clone size: NA; CDR3 DNA: TGTGCCAGCAGTTTATGGGGGACAGGGGGCTTTAGCTACAATGAGCAGTTCTTC; CDR3 protein: CASSLWGTGGFSYNEQFF
J gene: TRBJ2-7; D gene: TRBD1; V gene: TRBV29-1; clone size: few; CDR3 DNA: TGCAGCGTTGAGCTCGGGACAGGGGGCTACGAGCAGTACTTC; CDR3 protein: CSVELGTGGYEQYF
J gene: TRBJ2-1; D gene: TRBD2; V gene: TRBV7-9; clone size: NA; CDR3 DNA: TGTGTCAGCAGCTTATCGTTAGCGGGGGGGCCGAACAATGAGCAGTTCTTC; CDR3 protein: CVSSLSLAGGPNNEQFF
J gene: TRBJ1-1; D gene: NA; V gene: TRBV4-2; clone size: NA; CDR3 DNA: TGTGCCAGCAGCCAAGGGACCCCCCGTGAAGCTTTCTTT; CDR3 protein: CASSQGTPREAFF
J gene: TRBJ2-5; D gene: NA; V gene: TRBV24-1; clone size: many; CDR3 DNA: TGTGCCACCGTGGACGGCCAAGAGACCCAGTACTTC; CDR3 protein: CATVDGQETQYF
J gene: TRBJ2-6; D gene: TRBD2; V gene: TRBV9; clone size: once; CDR3 DNA: TGTGCCAGCAGCGTATGGGGAGGGTCTGGGGCCAACGTCCTGACTTTC; CDR3 protein: CASSVWGGSGANVLTF
J gene: TRBJ2-4; D gene: NA; V gene: TRBV6-1; clone size: NA; CDR3 DNA: TGTGCCAGCAGCCCGGGGCAGACACTAGCCAAAAACATTCAGTACTTC; CDR3 protein: CASSPGQTLAKNIQYF
J gene: TRBJ1-2; D gene: NA; V gene: TRBV20-1; clone size: NA; CDR3 DNA: TGCAGTGCACTCCTCCGGGGAGAGAATGGCTACACCTTC; CDR3 protein: CSALLRGENGYTF
J gene: TRBJ1-5; D gene: TRBD1; V gene: TRBV14; clone size: NA; CDR3 DNA: TGTGCCAGCAGCCCCACAGGGGTGGGGCCCCAGCATTTT; CDR3 protein: CASSPTGVGPQHF
J gene: TRBJ1-6; D gene: NA; V gene: TRBV9; clone size: NA; CDR3 DNA: TGTGCCAGCAGCGAAGGGTGGGCGGAGGCAAATTCACCCCTCCACTTT; CDR3 protein: CASSEGWAEANSPLHF
J gene: TRBJ2-1; D gene: TRBD1; V gene: TRBV5-1; clone size: NA; CDR3 DNA: TGCGCCAGCAGACAACAGGGGTATTCCTACAATGAGCAGTTCTTC; CDR3 protein: CASRQQGYSYNEQFF
J gene: TRBJ2-5; D gene: TRBD1; V gene: TRBV5-1; clone size: few; CDR3 DNA: TGCGCCAGCAGCCACGGGACAGGGGTCGTAGAGACCCAGTACTTC; CDR3 protein: CASSHGTGVVETQYF
J gene: TRBJ2-3; D gene: TRBD1; V gene: TRBV14; clone size: few; CDR3 DNA: TGTGCCCGACACGGACAGGGGTTGACAGATACGCAGTATTTT; CDR3 protein: CARHGQGLTDTQYF
J gene: TRBJ1-2; D gene: NA; V gene: TRBV4-3; clone size: NA; CDR3 DNA: TGCGCCAGCAGCCAAGATATTCCCCTGAGCTACACCTTC; CDR3 protein: CASSQDIPLSYTF
J gene: TRBJ1-6; D gene: TRBD1; V gene: TRBV28; clone size: NA; CDR3 DNA: TGTGCCAGCAGTTCGTTTACAGGGGGCGCCTATAATTCACCCCTCCACTTT; CDR3 protein: CASSSFTGGAYNSPLHF
J gene: TRBJ2-1; D gene: NA; V gene: TRBV7-2; clone size: NA; CDR3 DNA: TGTGCCAGCAGCCCCGTCCAGTGGAATGAGCAGTTCTTC; CDR3 protein: CASSPVQWNEQFF
J gene: TRBJ2-5; D gene: TRBD2; V gene: TRBV24-1; clone size: few; CDR3 DNA: TGTGCCACCAGTGATTTGAATTTTGCTAGCGGGGGACTTCGTCAAGAGACCCAGTACTTC; CDR3 protein: CATSDLNFASGGLRQETQYF
J gene: TRBJ2-7; D gene: NA; V gene: TRBV7-9; clone size: many; CDR3 DNA: TGTGCCAGCAGCTTCTCCGGGCTTACCTACGAGCAGTACTTC; CDR3 protein: CASSFSGLTYEQYF
J gene: TRBJ2-7; D gene: NA; V gene: TRBV20-1; clone size: NA; CDR3 DNA: TGCAGTGCTACGAGCGAAACAGGGAGCTCCTACGAGCAGTACTTC; CDR3 protein: CSATSETGSSYEQYF
J gene: TRBJ1-2; D gene: NA; V gene: TRBV4-1; clone size: NA; CDR3 DNA: TGCGCCAGCAGCCAAGAAGGCGGGGGGCGCAGCTATGGCTACACCTTC; CDR3 protein: CASSQEGGGRSYGYTF
J gene: TRBJ1-1; D gene: NA; V gene: TRBV5-1; clone size: NA; CDR3 DNA: TGCGCCAGCACCTTCGACAGTCTGAACACTGAAGCTTTCTTT; CDR3 protein: CASTFDSLNTEAFF
J gene: TRBJ2-3; D gene: NA; V gene: TRBV28; clone size: NA; CDR3 DNA: TGTGCCAGCAGTCCCCCACCAGCAGCAGGTACGCAGTATTTT; CDR3 protein: CASSPPPAAGTQYF
J gene: TRBJ2-5; D gene: TRBD2; V gene: TRBV7-2; clone size: NA; CDR3 DNA: TGTGCCAGCAGCGCCTCAGCGGGGGGGCTAAGTGGAGAGACCCAGTACTTC; CDR3 protein: CASSASAGGLSGETQYF
J gene: TRBJ2-4; D gene: NA; V gene: TRBV15; clone size: NA; CDR3 DNA: TGTGCCACCAGCAGAGGTGGGGAGCGGAACATTCAGTACTTC; CDR3 protein: CATSRGGERNIQYF
J gene: TRBJ2-7; D gene: NA; V gene: TRBV10-3; clone size: NA; CDR3 DNA: TGTGCCATCAGTGTTAGTACTTCCTACGAGCAGTACTTC; CDR3 protein: CAISVSTSYEQYF
J gene: TRBJ2-7; D gene: NA; V gene: TRBV2; clone size: NA; CDR3 DNA: TGTGCCAGCAGCAAACAGGGACGGACCTACGAGCAGTACTTC; CDR3 protein: CASSKQGRTYEQYF
J gene: TRBJ2-7; D gene: NA; V gene: TRBV6-2/TRBV6-3; clone size: many; CDR3 DNA: TGTGCCAGCAGTCTACAGATCTACGAGCAGTACTTC; CDR3 protein: CASSLQIYEQYF
J gene: TRBJ2-1; D gene: NA; V gene: TRBV12-3/TRBV12-4; clone size: NA; CDR3 DNA: TGTGCCAGCAGCCCCATCTCAAGCTCCTACAATGAGCAGTTCTTC; CDR3 protein: CASSPISSSYNEQFF
J gene: TRBJ2-7; D gene: NA; V gene: TRBV20-1; clone size: NA; CDR3 DNA: TGCAGTGCTAGAGGATACAGGGCCCATCCGTCTTCTCCCCCCGAGCAGTACTTC; CDR3 protein: CSARGYRAHPSSPPEQYF
J gene: TRBJ2-3; D gene: NA; V gene: TRBV5-1; clone size: NA; CDR3 DNA: TGCGCCAGCAGCTTAAGTAGGGGCAGCACAGAGACGCAGTATTTT; CDR3 protein: CASSLSRGSTETQYF
J gene: TRBJ2-5; D gene: TRBD1; V gene: TRBV20-1; clone size: NA; CDR3 DNA: TGCAGTGCTGAACCCGGGACAGGGGGCTACAATGAGCAGTACTTC; CDR3 protein: CSAEPGTGGYNEQYF
J gene: TRBJ1-1; D gene: NA; V gene: TRBV28; clone size: NA; CDR3 DNA: TGTGCCAGCAGTCCCTTGACGGCTGAAGCTTTCTTT; CDR3 protein: CASSPLTAEAFF
J gene: TRBJ2-3; D gene: NA; V gene: TRBV6-5; clone size: few; CDR3 DNA: TGTGCCAGCAGGAACCAGCGGGCCACAGATACGCAGTATTTT; CDR3 protein: CASRNQRATDTQYF
J gene: TRBJ2-1; D gene: TRBD2; V gene: TRBV7-2; clone size: NA; CDR3 DNA: TGTGCCAGTAGACCAGCGGGGGGGGGTAATGAGCAGTTCTTC; CDR3 protein: CASRPAGGGNEQFF
J gene: TRBJ2-5; D gene: NA; V gene: TRBV5-6; clone size: NA; CDR3 DNA: TGTGCCAGCAGCTTGGGAGGGGGGGCCCCAAAGACCCAGTACTTC; CDR3 protein: CASSLGGGAPKTQYF
J gene: TRBJ2-6; D gene: NA; V gene: TRBV3-1; clone size: NA; CDR3 DNA: TGTGCCAGCGGTCCCCTTGCCGGGGCCAACGTCCTGACTTTC; CDR3 protein: CASGPLAGANVLTF
J gene: TRBJ1-6; D gene: NA; V gene: TRBV10-3; clone size: NA; CDR3 DNA: TGTGCCATCGGTGAGGCAGGTTGGGGTTCACCCCTCCACTTT; CDR3 protein: CAIGEAGWGSPLHF
J gene: TRBJ2-1; D gene: NA; V gene: TRBV7-2; clone size: few; CDR3 DNA: TGTGCCAGCAGCTTAGGGCCGGGATTTGACAATGAGCAGTTCTTC; CDR3 protein: CASSLGPGFDNEQFF
J gene: TRBJ2-1; D gene: NA; V gene: TRBV29-1; clone size: NA; CDR3 DNA: TGCAGCGCCACCCGGGGAGTCGGTGAGCAGTTCTTC; CDR3 protein: CSATRGVGEQFF
J gene: TRBJ2-3; D gene: NA; V gene: TRBV6-5; clone size: NA; CDR3 DNA: TGTGCCAGCAACCTCGAGGAGGGGCGGGGTACAGATACGCAGTATTTT; CDR3 protein: CASNLEEGRGTDTQYF
J gene: TRBJ2-7; D gene: NA; V gene: TRBV6-5; clone size: once; CDR3 DNA: TGTGCCAGCAGCCAATCAGACCTCTCCTACGAGCAGTACTTC; CDR3 protein: CASSQSDLSYEQYF
J gene: TRBJ2-7; D gene: TRBD1; V gene: TRBV28; clone size: few; CDR3 DNA: TGTGCCAGCAGTACCGGGACAGGGTTCCACGAGCAGTACTTC; CDR3 protein: CASSTGTGFHEQYF
J gene: TRBJ2-7; D gene: NA; V gene: TRBV12-3/TRBV12-4; clone size: few; CDR3 DNA: TGTGCCAGTACAACGGGGATAGGGTACGAGCAGTACTTC; CDR3 protein: CASTTGIGYEQYF